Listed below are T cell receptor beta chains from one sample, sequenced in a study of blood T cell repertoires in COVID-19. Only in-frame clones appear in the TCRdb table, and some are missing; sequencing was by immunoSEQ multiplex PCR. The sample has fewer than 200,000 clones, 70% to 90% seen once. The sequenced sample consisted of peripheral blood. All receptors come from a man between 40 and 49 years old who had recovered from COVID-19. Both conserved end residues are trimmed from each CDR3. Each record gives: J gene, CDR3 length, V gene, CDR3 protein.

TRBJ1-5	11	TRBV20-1	SASPGGNQPQH
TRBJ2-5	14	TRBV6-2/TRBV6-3	ASSYGAGWVQETQY
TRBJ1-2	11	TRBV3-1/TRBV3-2	ASSQEGGSGYT
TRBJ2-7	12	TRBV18	ASSSQGQVDEQY
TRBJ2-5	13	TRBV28	ASSSPGEGQETQY
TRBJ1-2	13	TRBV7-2	ASSESYRGRFGYT
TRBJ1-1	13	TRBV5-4	ASSLATSWPSEAF
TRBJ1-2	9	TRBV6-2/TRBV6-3	ASSERQGYT
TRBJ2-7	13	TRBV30	AWKGPTGGRSEQY
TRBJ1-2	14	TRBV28	ASSSLYRGLHYGYT
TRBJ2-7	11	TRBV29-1	SVVRDPNYEQY
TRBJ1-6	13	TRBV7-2	ASSLGRGLNSPLH
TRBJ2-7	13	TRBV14	ASSYGQGDSYEQY
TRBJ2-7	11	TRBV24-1	ATSDLDTRQQY
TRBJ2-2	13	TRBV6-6	ASSPGTGNTGELF
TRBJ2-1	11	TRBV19	ASSSGRANEQF
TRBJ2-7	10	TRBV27	ATSDAGDEQY
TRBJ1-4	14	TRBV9	ASSEGALYGNEKLF
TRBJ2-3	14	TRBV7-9	ASSLGSAGGRDTQY
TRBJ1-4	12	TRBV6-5	ASTPDTSNEKLF
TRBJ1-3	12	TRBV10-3	AIRRDRDLNTIY
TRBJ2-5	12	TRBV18	ASSPDRAEETQY